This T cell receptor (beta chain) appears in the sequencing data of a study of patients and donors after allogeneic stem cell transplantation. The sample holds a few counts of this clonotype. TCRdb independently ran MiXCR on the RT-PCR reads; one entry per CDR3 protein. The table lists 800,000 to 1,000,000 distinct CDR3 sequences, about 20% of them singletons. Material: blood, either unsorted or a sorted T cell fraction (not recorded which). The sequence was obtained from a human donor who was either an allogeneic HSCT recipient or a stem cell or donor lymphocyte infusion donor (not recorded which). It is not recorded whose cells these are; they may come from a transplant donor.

The DNA for the CDR3 is TGCAGTGCTAGAGATTTTGGGAGGGCGCTGTATGGCTACACCTTC. Its translation: CSARDFGRALYGYTF. The rearrangement joins TRBV20-1 to TRBJ1-2; unclear D gene. The CDR3 covers 15 residues. The germline gives CDR1 DFQATT, CDR2 SNEGSKA (reference sequence). V lost 0 bases and J 5 bases, leaving 16 bases between the germline ends.